The T cell receptor (beta chain) described here comes from a study of brain T cells in children with intractable seizures. Surgery cases with the highest brain T cell transcript signatures were chosen for sequencing. Pre-surgery treatment included at least one anti-epileptic drug. The CDR3 runs 16 residues. The V gene lost 5 bases and the J gene lost 1 base, with 14 bases spanning the gap. Germline CDR1 is SGHTA and CDR2 is FQGTGA. The method was immunoSEQ multiplex PCR; TCRdb's version includes in-frame clones alone and lacks a portion of them. The sample lists some 20,000 clones; 85% to 95% were seen once. Regarding the study as a whole: HCMV serostatus was not known, and viral specificity came from CDR3 similarity only. Clones missing pre-surgery may reflect undersampling of that blood sample.

Turning to this clone: Its antigen is currently unknown.

Sequencing used peripheral blood, obtained at surgery. This receptor was identified in a boy aged 5-17 years with focal cortical dysplasia and intractable seizures. The chain has TRBV7-3 and TRBJ2-2; D is ambiguous. The CDR3 bases are TGTGCCAGCAGCCCCCGATCAGAACTGAACACCGGGGAGCTGTTTTTT. Translated: CASSPRSELNTGELFF.